This T cell receptor (beta chain) was obtained from a study of cytomegalovirus exposure and HLA in healthy donors. Study background: Findings of an earlier analysis included over 95 million unique TCR beta sequences from 190 million or so T cells. Findings and caveats of the study: DRB1 had the most TCR associations and HLA-C the fewest, a later analysis found, with rates varying by HLA locus. It is likely that the observed cluster of highly shared sequence variants was a sequencing artifact.

Use of 60 Vbeta and 13 Jbeta primers characterized the PCR. Sequenced by immunoSEQ multiplex PCR; TCRdb stores in-frame clones only, minus some. The sample consists of some 180,000 clones, around 76% of them appearing once. Regarding this clone: The antigen is not known.

The V gene lost 7 bases and the J gene lost 4 bases, with 14 bases spanning the gap. The CDR3 is made up of 14 amino acids. From germline, CDR1 is ENHRY and CDR2 SYGVKD. The source of this sequence is a young woman in good health and CMV-seropositive. The chain carries TRBV10-3 and TRBJ1-3, with D uncertain. The sample consisted of PBMCs. The CDR3 spells CAITGDNLGNTIYF. The DNA of the CDR3 is TGTGCCATCACTGGCGACAACCTCGGAAACACCATATATTTT.